This is a list of T cell receptor beta chains from one sample in a study of T cells in localized non-small cell lung cancer. Some clones are missing from TCRdb's copy, which holds only in-frame ones; the method was immunoSEQ multiplex PCR. Of roughly 34,000 clones listed, around 90% are singletons. The sequences come from peripheral blood mononuclear cells, collected before any cancer treatment. The receptors here all came from a man between 40 and 75 years old with stage III lung adenocarcinoma. Both conserved end residues are part of each CDR3. The order of the fields is D gene, V gene, J gene, clone size, CDR3 DNA, CDR3 protein. The D gene is left open where the match is weak. Clone size is given for some rows only: seen once, a few or many times, or a class if the clone is expanded.

>TRBD2|TRBV5-1|TRBJ2-3|NA
TGCGCCAGCAGCTTGGGACGCGGTAGCGGGGGCACAGATACGCAGTATTTT
CASSLGRGSGGTDTQYF
>TRBD1|TRBV6-5|TRBJ2-7|NA
TGTGCCAGCAGTTATTCAGGGGGCGGGAACGAGCAGTACTTC
CASSYSGGGNEQYF
>NA|TRBV7-2|TRBJ1-1|NA
TGTGCCAGCAGCCCGGACAGACTGAACACTGAAGCTTTCTTT
CASSPDRLNTEAFF
>NA|TRBV6-6|TRBJ2-2|once
TGTGCCAGCAGTTACGGCGGGACAGACACCGGGGAGCTGTTTTTT
CASSYGGTDTGELFF
>NA|TRBV18|TRBJ2-3|NA
TGTGCCAGCTCACCAAGAGTCACAGATACGCAGTATTTT
CASSPRVTDTQYF
>NA|TRBV5-4|TRBJ2-7|NA
TGTGCCAGCAGCTCGGGCTACGATTACGAGCAGTACTTC
CASSSGYDYEQYF
>NA|TRBV7-3|TRBJ1-3|NA
TGTGCCAGCAGCTTGAGCCCCCAGAGCTCTGGAAACACCATATATTTT
CASSLSPQSSGNTIYF
>NA|TRBV18|TRBJ2-7|NA
TGTGCCAGCTCACCCGAGGTGGGGGAGCAGTACTTC
CASSPEVGEQYF
>TRBD1|TRBV5-4|TRBJ2-2|NA
TGTGCCAGCAGCTTGGGGGACAGGGACACCGGGGAGCTGTTTTTT
CASSLGDRDTGELFF
>NA|TRBV28|TRBJ2-4|NA
TGTGCCAGCAGTTTGGAAACATGGGCCAAAAACATTCAGTACTTC
CASSLETWAKNIQYF
>NA|TRBV7-9|TRBJ2-6|NA
TGTGCCAGCAGTGGAGATTTGCCGAACTCTGGGGCCAACGTCCTGACTTTC
CASSGDLPNSGANVLTF
>NA|TRBV5-1|TRBJ2-6|NA
TGCGCCAGCAGCTACCTATCTGGGGCCAACGTCCTGACTTTC
CASSYLSGANVLTF
>NA|TRBV5-4|TRBJ1-6|NA
TGTGCCAGCAGCTTGCAGGGTTATAATTCACCCCTCCACTTT
CASSLQGYNSPLHF
>TRBD2|TRBV15|TRBJ2-5|NA
TGTGCCACCAGCGGGCAGACTAGCGGGGGGCAAGAGACCCAGTACTTC
CATSGQTSGGQETQYF
>TRBD1|TRBV11-2|TRBJ2-3|NA
TGTGCCAGCAGCGCGGACAGGGGGGCAGATACGCAGTATTTT
CASSADRGADTQYF
>NA|TRBV4-3|TRBJ2-7|NA
TGCGCCAGCAGCCAAGACGCACGGTACTACTCCTACGAGCAGTACTTC
CASSQDARYYSYEQYF
>TRBD1|TRBV6-1|TRBJ1-2|few
TGTGCCAGCAGTGAAGGGACAGGGGCTAACTATGGCTACACCTTC
CASSEGTGANYGYTF